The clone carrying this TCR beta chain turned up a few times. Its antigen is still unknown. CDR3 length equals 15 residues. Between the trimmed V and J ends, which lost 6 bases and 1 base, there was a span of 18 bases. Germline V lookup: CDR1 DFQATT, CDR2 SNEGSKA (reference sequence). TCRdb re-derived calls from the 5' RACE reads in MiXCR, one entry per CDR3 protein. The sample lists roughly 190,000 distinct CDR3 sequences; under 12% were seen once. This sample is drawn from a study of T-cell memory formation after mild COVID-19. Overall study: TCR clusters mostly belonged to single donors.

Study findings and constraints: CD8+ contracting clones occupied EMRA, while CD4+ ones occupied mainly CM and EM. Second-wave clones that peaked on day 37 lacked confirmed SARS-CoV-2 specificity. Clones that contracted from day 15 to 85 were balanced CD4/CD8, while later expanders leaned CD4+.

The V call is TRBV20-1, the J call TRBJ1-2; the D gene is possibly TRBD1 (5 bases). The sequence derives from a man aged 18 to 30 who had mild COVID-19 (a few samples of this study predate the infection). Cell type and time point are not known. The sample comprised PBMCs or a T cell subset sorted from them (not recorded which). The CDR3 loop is CSAPRPGLSNYGYTF. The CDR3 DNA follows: TGCAGTGCCCCACGACCGGGACTGAGTAACTATGGCTACACCTTC.